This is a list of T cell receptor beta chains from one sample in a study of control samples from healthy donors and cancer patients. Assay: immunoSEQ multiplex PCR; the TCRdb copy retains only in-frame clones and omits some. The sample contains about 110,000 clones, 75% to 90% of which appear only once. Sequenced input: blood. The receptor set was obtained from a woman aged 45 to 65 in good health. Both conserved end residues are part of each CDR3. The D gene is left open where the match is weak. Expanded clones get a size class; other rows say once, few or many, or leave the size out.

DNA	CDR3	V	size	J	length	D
TGTGCCAGCAGCTTGCGGACACGGATGGGGGAGACCCAGTACTTC	CASSLRTRMGETQYF	TRBV9	.	TRBJ2-5	15	.
TGTGCCAGCAGTTTATTCTACAGGGTCACTGAAGCTTTCTTT	CASSLFYRVTEAFF	TRBV27	.	TRBJ1-1	14	.
TGTGCCACCAGCAGTCACTTCGGTCCTGAGCAGTTCTTC	CATSSHFGPEQFF	TRBV15	.	TRBJ2-1	13	.
TGTGCCACCAGTGGAAACAGGGGAGGCGAGACCCAGTACTTC	CATSGNRGGETQYF	TRBV24-1	.	TRBJ2-5	14	.
TGTGCCAGCAGCAAAGACAGGGTAGGGTACGAGCAGTACTTC	CASSKDRVGYEQYF	TRBV5-6	.	TRBJ2-7	14	TRBD1
TGCAGCGTTCCGAGACAGGGGTTGAGAGAGACCCAGTACTTC	CSVPRQGLRETQYF	TRBV29-1	.	TRBJ2-5	14	TRBD1
TGTGCCTGGAGTCCCGGGACAGCCTATGGCTACACCTTC	CAWSPGTAYGYTF	TRBV30	.	TRBJ1-2	13	TRBD1
TGCGCCAGCAGCCAAGAACCCCGTTTGCGGAAGGATGGCTACACCTTC	CASSQEPRLRKDGYTF	TRBV4-1	.	TRBJ1-2	16	.
TGTGCCAGTAGTGCGGGGATGGCCTCTGGAAACACCATATATTTT	CASSAGMASGNTIYF	TRBV19	.	TRBJ1-3	15	.
TGTGCCAGCAGTTACTTGGGATACAATTCACCCCTCCACTTT	CASSYLGYNSPLHF	TRBV6-5	once	TRBJ1-6	14	.
TGTGCCAGCAGCTTAGGGCCTAAGGATAACACCGGGGAGCTGTTTTTT	CASSLGPKDNTGELFF	TRBV7-9	.	TRBJ2-2	16	.
TGTGCCAGCAGTGAGGGACAGGGAGACTATGGCTACACCTTC	CASSEGQGDYGYTF	TRBV6-1	.	TRBJ1-2	14	TRBD1
TGTGCCAGCAGCCCTCCCTCCAGGGTCGAAGAGACCCAGTACTTC	CASSPPSRVEETQYF	TRBV7-8	.	TRBJ2-5	15	.
TGTGCCAGCAGCTTGGGATTAGCGGGGGTTCCCGCCGGGGAGCTGTTTTTT	CASSLGLAGVPAGELFF	TRBV5-8	.	TRBJ2-2	17	TRBD2
TGCGCCACGGCGTCGAGACAGGGCACTGATACGCAGTATTTT	CATASRQGTDTQYF	TRBV5-1	.	TRBJ2-3	14	TRBD1
TGTGCCAGCAGTGATGGCTGGTTAGGTGGCTACACCTTC	CASSDGWLGGYTF	TRBV6-1	.	TRBJ1-2	13	.
TGTGCCAGCAGCTCCATCACTCTTTTGACAGGGCCTAACTATGGCTACACCTTC	CASSSITLLTGPNYGYTF	TRBV5-5	.	TRBJ1-2	18	TRBD1